This TCR beta chain was sequenced during a study of cytomegalovirus exposure and HLA in healthy donors. The study, taken as a whole, reports: Cytomegalovirus-associated status was assigned to fewer than 200 TCR beta chains.

Profiled with immunoSEQ multiplex PCR; TCRdb holds only in-frame clones, not every one. Counted here are over 80,000 clones, 75% to 90% occurring once; the ten biggest clones make up around 20%. On this clone: Its target is unknown.

V was shortened by 4 bases and J by 4 bases, with 17 bases between the two germline ends. The CDR3 extends over 15 amino acids. CDR1 and CDR2 (germline): SGHDT, YYEEEE. Separation from the roughly 700-subject first cohort characterized the 120-subject validation cohort, to which the donors belonged. The sequenced material came from PBMCs. The clonotype was recovered from a young man in good health and CMV-seropositive. V gene TRBV5-6 combines with J gene TRBJ1-2; D perhaps matches TRBD1 (6 bases). The CDR3, as DNA: TGTGCCAGCAGCCGTTGGACAGCGGTTTTCTATGGCTACACCTTC. It codes for CASSRWTAVFYGYTF.